A selection of T cell receptor beta chains follows, all from one sample in a study of cytomegalovirus exposure and HLA in healthy donors. Produced via immunoSEQ multiplex PCR; TCRdb's table is partial and in-frame only. The table lists 60,000 to 85,000 clones, nearly 96% of them singletons. Sequenced: PBMCs. The receptor set was obtained from a young woman in good health and CMV-seropositive. CDR3s include the opening cysteine and the closing phenylalanine or tryptophan. Each record gives: V gene, D gene, CDR3 protein. D genes are given only for firm matches.

V gene: TRBV9; D gene: -; CDR3 protein: CASSPATAPNYGYTF
V gene: TRBV7-2; D gene: TRBD2; CDR3 protein: CASSLGREGYEQYF
V gene: TRBV27; D gene: -; CDR3 protein: CASSLAGVGSPLHF
V gene: TRBV9; D gene: TRBD2; CDR3 protein: CASSVGSSGSGKTQYF
V gene: TRBV27; D gene: TRBD1; CDR3 protein: CASDRTGGTDTQYF
V gene: TRBV19; D gene: TRBD1; CDR3 protein: CASSIRSGGTRELFF
V gene: TRBV4-1; D gene: TRBD1; CDR3 protein: CASSQGGTGGQPQHF
V gene: TRBV29-1; D gene: -; CDR3 protein: CSVERDSKKDTQYF
V gene: TRBV9; D gene: TRBD2; CDR3 protein: CASSAGDYSYEQYF
V gene: TRBV30; D gene: -; CDR3 protein: CAWSATGFSNQPQHF
V gene: TRBV10-3; D gene: TRBD2; CDR3 protein: CAISESKGASGSINEQFF
V gene: TRBV6-6; D gene: -; CDR3 protein: CAGGETNYGYTF
V gene: TRBV18; D gene: -; CDR3 protein: CASSPPAWATGELFF
V gene: TRBV10-2; D gene: TRBD2; CDR3 protein: CASSGAGAGYEQYF
V gene: TRBV28; D gene: TRBD1; CDR3 protein: CASSPGTDHPDTQYF
V gene: TRBV19; D gene: TRBD2; CDR3 protein: CASRLARNTGELFF
V gene: TRBV7-3; D gene: TRBD2; CDR3 protein: CASSLVPSGRYNEQFF
V gene: TRBV10-3; D gene: TRBD1; CDR3 protein: CAISESTGGDTEAFF
V gene: TRBV30; D gene: -; CDR3 protein: CAWSVQGNQPQHF
V gene: TRBV2; D gene: -; CDR3 protein: CASSQRPTGRGEKLFF
V gene: TRBV7-9; D gene: -; CDR3 protein: CASSPPGVRSYEQYF
V gene: TRBV18; D gene: -; CDR3 protein: CASSPLGTTYEQYF
V gene: TRBV4-3; D gene: -; CDR3 protein: CASSQDVPGQGGNTIYF
V gene: TRBV7-2; D gene: TRBD2; CDR3 protein: CASSLAGGRYNEQFF
V gene: TRBV6-4; D gene: TRBD2; CDR3 protein: CASSDSTSASNTGELFF
V gene: TRBV28; D gene: -; CDR3 protein: CASSLGAGGEYF
V gene: TRBV10-1; D gene: -; CDR3 protein: CASSGFRASNQPQHF
V gene: TRBV7-2; D gene: TRBD2; CDR3 protein: CASSIPGLAYQETQYF
V gene: TRBV27; D gene: TRBD2; CDR3 protein: CASSPYLRTSGSREQYF
V gene: TRBV27; D gene: -; CDR3 protein: CASCPGDPVYNEQFF
V gene: TRBV30; D gene: -; CDR3 protein: CAWSVLRRGEQFF
V gene: TRBV5-6; D gene: TRBD2; CDR3 protein: CASSLVVTSGYNEQFF
V gene: TRBV9; D gene: -; CDR3 protein: CASSAGLLNEQFF